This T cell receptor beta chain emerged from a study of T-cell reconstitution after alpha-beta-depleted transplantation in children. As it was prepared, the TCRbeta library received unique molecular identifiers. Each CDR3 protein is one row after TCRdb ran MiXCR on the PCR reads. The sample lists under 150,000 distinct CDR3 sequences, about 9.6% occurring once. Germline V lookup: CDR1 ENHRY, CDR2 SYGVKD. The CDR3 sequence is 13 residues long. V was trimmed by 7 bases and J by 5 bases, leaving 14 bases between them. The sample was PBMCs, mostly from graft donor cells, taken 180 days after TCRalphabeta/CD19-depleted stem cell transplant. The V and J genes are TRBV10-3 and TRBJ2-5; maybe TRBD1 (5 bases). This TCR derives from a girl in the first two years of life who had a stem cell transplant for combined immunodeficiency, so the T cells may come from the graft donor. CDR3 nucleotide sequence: TGTGCCATCACTGCAGGGTCTAAGGAGACCCAGTACTTC. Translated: CAITAGSKETQYF.